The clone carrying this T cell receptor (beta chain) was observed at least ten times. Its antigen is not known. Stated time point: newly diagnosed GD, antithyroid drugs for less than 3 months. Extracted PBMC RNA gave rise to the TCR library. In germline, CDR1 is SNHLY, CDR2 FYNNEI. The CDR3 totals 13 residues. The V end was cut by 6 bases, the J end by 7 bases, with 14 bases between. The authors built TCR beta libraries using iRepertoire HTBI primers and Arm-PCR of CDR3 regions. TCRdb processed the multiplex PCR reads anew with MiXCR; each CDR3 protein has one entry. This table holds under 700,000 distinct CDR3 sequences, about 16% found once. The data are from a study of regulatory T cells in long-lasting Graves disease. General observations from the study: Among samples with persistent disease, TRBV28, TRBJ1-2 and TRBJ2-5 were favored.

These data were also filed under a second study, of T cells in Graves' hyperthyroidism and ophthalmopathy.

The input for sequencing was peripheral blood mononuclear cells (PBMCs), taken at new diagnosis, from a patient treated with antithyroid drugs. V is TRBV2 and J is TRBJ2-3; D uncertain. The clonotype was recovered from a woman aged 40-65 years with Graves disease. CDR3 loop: CASRDTLSNTQYF. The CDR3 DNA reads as TGTGCCAGCAGAGATACCCTCTCTAATACGCAGTATTTT.